The 2 T cell receptor beta chains in this list originate from one sample, sequenced in a study of cytomegalovirus exposure and HLA in healthy donors. 60 Vbeta and 13 Jbeta primers were used in PCR. The table came from immunoSEQ multiplex PCR; TCRdb's copy has only in-frame clones and leaves some out. The table lists under 200,000 clones, roughly 88% of them singletons, with around 6% in the top ten. The sequencing sample was made of PBMCs. The origin of the receptors is a man over 45 in good health and CMV-seropositive.

As to this clone: The same CDR3 can be traced to other DNA sequences in this sample. The rearrangement links TRBV7-6 to TRBJ1-1; no firm D call. V was cut by 1 base and J by 1 base, with 7 bases left in between. The CDR3 spans 14 residues. Germline V lookup: CDR1 SGHVS, CDR2 FNYEAQ. CDR3 DNA: TGTGCCAGCAGCTTAGGGGCGGGGAACACTGAAGCTTTCTTT. It translates to CASSLGAGNTEAFF.

The V gene is TRBV27, the J gene TRBJ1-1; D is unclear. The CDR3 consists of 12 residues. Between the trimmed V and J ends, which lost 4 bases and 4 bases, there was a span of 7 bases. Germline V lookup: CDR1 MNHEY, CDR2 SMNVEV (reference sequence). DNA for the CDR3: TGTGCCAGCAGTTCCTCGGGCACTGAAGCTTTCTTT. It specifies CASSSSGTEAFF.